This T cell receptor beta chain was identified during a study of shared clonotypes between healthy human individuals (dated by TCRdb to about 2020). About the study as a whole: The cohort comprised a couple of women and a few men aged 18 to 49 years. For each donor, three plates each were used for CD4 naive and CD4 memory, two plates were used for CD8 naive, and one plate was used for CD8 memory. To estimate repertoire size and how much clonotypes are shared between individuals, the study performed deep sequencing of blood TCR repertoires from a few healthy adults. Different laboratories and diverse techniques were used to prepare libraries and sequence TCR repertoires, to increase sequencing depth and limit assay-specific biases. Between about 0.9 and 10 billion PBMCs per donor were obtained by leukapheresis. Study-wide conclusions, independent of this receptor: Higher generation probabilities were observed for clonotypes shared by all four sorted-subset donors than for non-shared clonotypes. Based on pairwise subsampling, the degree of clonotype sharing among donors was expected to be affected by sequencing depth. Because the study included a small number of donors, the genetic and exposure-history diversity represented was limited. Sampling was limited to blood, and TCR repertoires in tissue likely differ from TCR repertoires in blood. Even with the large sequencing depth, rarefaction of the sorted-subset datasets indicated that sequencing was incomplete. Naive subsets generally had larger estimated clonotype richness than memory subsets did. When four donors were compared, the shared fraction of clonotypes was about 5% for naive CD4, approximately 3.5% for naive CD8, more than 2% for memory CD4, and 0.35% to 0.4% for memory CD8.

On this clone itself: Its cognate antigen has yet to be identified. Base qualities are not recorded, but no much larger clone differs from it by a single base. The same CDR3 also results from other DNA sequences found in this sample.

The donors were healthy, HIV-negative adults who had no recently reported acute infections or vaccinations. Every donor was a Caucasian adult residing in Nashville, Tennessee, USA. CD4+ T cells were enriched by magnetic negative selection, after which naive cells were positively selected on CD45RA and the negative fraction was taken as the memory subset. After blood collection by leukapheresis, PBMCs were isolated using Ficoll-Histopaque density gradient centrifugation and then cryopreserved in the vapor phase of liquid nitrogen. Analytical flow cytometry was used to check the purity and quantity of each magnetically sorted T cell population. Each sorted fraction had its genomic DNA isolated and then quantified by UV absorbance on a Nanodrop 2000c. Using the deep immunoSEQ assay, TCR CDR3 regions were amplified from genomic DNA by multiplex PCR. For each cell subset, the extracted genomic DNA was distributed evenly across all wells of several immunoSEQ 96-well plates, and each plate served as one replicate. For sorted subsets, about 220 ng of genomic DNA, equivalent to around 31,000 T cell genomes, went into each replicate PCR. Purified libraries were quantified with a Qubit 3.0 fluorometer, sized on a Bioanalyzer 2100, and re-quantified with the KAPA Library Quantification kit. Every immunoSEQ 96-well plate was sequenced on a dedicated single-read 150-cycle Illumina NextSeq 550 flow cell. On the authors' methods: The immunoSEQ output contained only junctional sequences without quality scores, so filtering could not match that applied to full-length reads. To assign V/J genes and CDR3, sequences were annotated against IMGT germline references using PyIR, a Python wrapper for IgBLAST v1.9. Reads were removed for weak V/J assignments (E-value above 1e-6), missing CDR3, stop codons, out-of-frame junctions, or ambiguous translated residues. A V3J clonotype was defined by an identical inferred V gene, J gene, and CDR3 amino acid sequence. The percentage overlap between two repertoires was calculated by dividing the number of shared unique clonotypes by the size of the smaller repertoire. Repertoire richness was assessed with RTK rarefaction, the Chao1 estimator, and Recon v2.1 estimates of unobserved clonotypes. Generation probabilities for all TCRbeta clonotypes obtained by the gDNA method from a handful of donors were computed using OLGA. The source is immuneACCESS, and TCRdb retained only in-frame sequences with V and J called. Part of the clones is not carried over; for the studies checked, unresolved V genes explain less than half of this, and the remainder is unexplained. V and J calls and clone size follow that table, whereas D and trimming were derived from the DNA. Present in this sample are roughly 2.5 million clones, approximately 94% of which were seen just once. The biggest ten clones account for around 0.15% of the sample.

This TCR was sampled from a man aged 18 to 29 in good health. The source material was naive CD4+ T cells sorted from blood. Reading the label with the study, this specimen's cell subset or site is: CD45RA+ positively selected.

The CDR3 protein: CASSSTTEAFF. The DNA sequence is TGTGCCAGCAGTTCCACCACTGAAGCTTTCTTT. The chain employs TRBV28 and TRBJ1-1; there is no confident call for the D gene. The germline V gene gives CDR1 as MDHEN and CDR2 as SYDVKM. Measured from the cysteine to the phenylalanine, the CDR3 is 11 residues long. The retained sequence is limited to the CDR3, 33 bases, with the frame set at the first base. The trim is 4 bases for V and 4 bases for J, with a gap of 4 bases between the germline ends.